Each of the 27 T cell receptor beta chains below was sequenced from the same sample in a study of CD8 T cells in ankylosing spondylitis. TCRdb redid the calling of the 5' RACE reads with MiXCR, one entry per CDR3 protein. The table includes about 330,000 distinct CDR3 sequences, 8% detected once. General observations from the study: Under 10 highly homologous variants formed a TCR beta motif that appeared characteristic of ankylosing spondylitis blood.

These TCRs' antigens remain unknown. The material sequenced was blood, either unsorted or a sorted T cell fraction (not recorded which). The receptors here all came from a male donor with ankylosing spondylitis.

V gene TRBV20-1 combines with J gene TRBJ2-1, with D tentatively TRBD1 (7 bases). V was shortened by 2 bases and J by 5 bases, with 16 bases between the two germline ends. The CDR3 extends over 15 amino acids. Per the germline V gene, CDR1 is DFQATT and CDR2 is SNEGSKA (reference sequence). This CDR3 reads CSARNPLRGDNEQFF. CDR3 DNA: TGCAGTGCTAGAAACCCCCTCAGGGGGGACAATGAGCAGTTCTTC.

This clonotype was found many times. The rearrangement uses TRBV5-1 and TRBJ1-2, with D possibly TRBD1 on 5 matching bases. This CDR3 is built from 14 residues. Germline CDR1 SGHRS, CDR2 YFSETQ. With 0 bases removed from V and 4 bases from J, the gap between germline ends came to 10 bases. CDR3 sequence reads: CASSLAQGLYGYTF. CDR3 coding DNA: TGCGCCAGCAGCTTGGCTCAGGGCCTCTATGGCTACACCTTC.

The chain combines TRBV7-9 with TRBJ2-1, with unresolved D. CDR1 SEHNR and CDR2 FQNEAQ come from the germline V gene (reference sequence). The CDR3 totals 15 residues. V shed 1 base and J shed 8 bases, with 15 bases lying between them. CDR3: CASSLDLGRTDEQFF. The CDR3, as DNA: TGTGCCAGCAGCTTAGACCTTGGCCGGACCGATGAGCAGTTCTTC.

This clonotype showed up many times. This chain joins TRBV15 and TRBJ2-7; D unresolved. From germline, CDR1 is LNHNV and CDR2 YYDKDF (reference sequence). The V and J ends lost 0 bases and 2 bases respectively, with 5 bases between them. The CDR3 loop spans 13 amino acids. CDR3 DNA sequence: TGTGCCACCAGCAGAGATCCAGCCTACGAGCAGTACTTC. Its protein product is CATSRDPAYEQYF.

The chain recombines TRBV9 with TRBJ2-1; D unclear. Between the trimmed V and J ends, which lost 0 bases and 7 bases, there was a span of 8 bases. The CDR3 length is 13 residues. Looked up from germline, CDR1 is SGDLS and CDR2 is YYNGEE. The CDR3: CASSVGSRNEQFF. CDR3 DNA sequence: TGTGCCAGCAGCGTAGGGTCTAGGAATGAGCAGTTCTTC.

The rearrangement links TRBV12-3 or TRBV12-4 to TRBJ2-7, with 7 bases lining up with TRBD2. Unmatched junction bases numbered 10, after V lost 8 bases and J lost 3 bases. The CDR3 consists of 14 residues. CDR3 region: CASAVPAGLYEQYF. CDR3 coding DNA: TGTGCCAGCGCAGTGCCAGCGGGACTCTACGAGCAGTACTTC.

This clonotype was counted at least ten times. The chain combines TRBV4-1 with TRBJ2-5, with TRBD1 as a possible D gene (6 bases). V lost 0 bases and J lost 5, with 16 bases in between. The CDR3 extends over 16 amino acids. Germline V gene lookup returns CDR1 MGHRA and CDR2 YSYEKL. CDR3 coding DNA: TGCGCCAGCAGCCAAGAAGGTTGGGACACTGCGGAGACCCAGTACTTC. It translates to CASSQEGWDTAETQYF.

The CDR3 loop is CASSPWGGQGATGTGELFF. CDR3 in DNA: TGTGCCAGCAGTCCCTGGGGGGGACAGGGGGCAACGGGCACCGGGGAGCTGTTTTTT. V usage is TRBV25-1 and J usage is TRBJ2-2, with 12 positions matching TRBD1. This CDR3 comprises 19 residues. J lost 4 bases, V lost 5 bases, and 14 bases had no gene match. In germline, CDR1 is MGHDK, CDR2 SYGVNS. The complete variable domain, with remaining parts taken from reference TRBV25-1 and TRBJ2-2, reads EADIYQTPRYLVIGTGKKITLECSQTMGHDKMYWYQQDPGMELHLIHYSYGVNSTEKGDLSSESTVSRIRTEHFPLTLESARPSHTSQYLCASSPWGGQGATGTGELFFGEGSRLTVL.

This clonotype came up a few times. The chain has TRBV7-2 and TRBJ2-1, with D maybe TRBD1 (6 bases). V lost 5 bases to trimming and J lost 10 bases, with 12 bases between them. The CDR3 sequence is 12 residues long. Germline V lookup: CDR1 SGHTA, CDR2 FQGNSA. DNA of the CDR3: TGTGCCAGCAGCCCCCACAGGGTAGAGCAGTTCTTC. Translation: CASSPHRVEQFF.

This clonotype was seen at least ten times. The chain uses TRBV10-3 and TRBJ1-1, with D possibly matching TRBD1 (6 bases). V dropped 0 bases and J dropped 5 bases, with 13 bases sitting between them. The germline V gene has CDR1 ENHRY and CDR2 SYGVKD. CDR3 length: 15 amino acids. CDR3 coding DNA: TGTGCCATCAGTGAGTCTCAGGGGTTGGAGACTGAAGCTTTCTTT. Protein product: CAISESQGLETEAFF.

In this sample, this clonotype turned up many times. CDR3 coding DNA: TGCGCCAGCAGCACGGACAGCAATCAGCCCCAGCATTTT. Residues: CASSTDSNQPQHF. V usage is TRBV5-1 and J usage is TRBJ1-5; no definite D call. Trimming took 4 bases from V and 1 from J, leaving 6 bases between them. The CDR3 has 13 residues. From germline, CDR1 is SGHRS and CDR2 YFSETQ.

This chain links TRBV4-3 with TRBJ2-5, with 7 bases that match TRBD1. CDR3 size: 14 residues. The germline CDR1 and CDR2 sequences are LGHNA and YSLEER. The J segment lost 3 bases and the V segment lost 3 bases, leaving 4 bases of the junction unmatched. This chain's CDR3 is CASSHGQVEETQYF. The CDR3 region has the DNA TGCGCCAGCAGCCACGGACAGGTGGAAGAGACCCAGTACTTC.

V usage is TRBV18 and J usage is TRBJ2-2; tentatively, D is TRBD1 or TRBD2 (6 bases each). This CDR3 is 17 amino acids long. Germline CDR1 is KGHSH and CDR2 is LQKENI. V was trimmed by 2 bases and J by 0 bases, leaving 13 bases between them. The CDR3 protein is CASSPTPRGANTGELFF. CDR3 coding DNA: TGTGCCAGCTCACCAACCCCGAGGGGGGCGAACACCGGGGAGCTGTTTTTT.

The V gene is TRBV12-3 or TRBV12-4, the J gene TRBJ2-1; TRBD2 might be the D (7 bases). This CDR3 is built from 17 residues. The V and J ends lost 4 bases and 2 bases respectively, with 18 bases between them. CDR3: CASSWGGTGYPYNEQFF. As DNA, the CDR3 is TGTGCCAGCAGTTGGGGGGGAACAGGGTACCCCTACAATGAGCAGTTCTTC.

The V call is TRBV28, the J call TRBJ2-1, with D possibly being TRBD2 (6 bases). Per germline, CDR1 MDHEN and CDR2 SYDVKM. Deletions cut 5 bases from V and 3 bases from J, with 17 bases between. The CDR3 contains 16 residues. This CDR3 is CASSPRRRDFYNEQFF. CDR3 DNA sequence: TGTGCCAGCAGTCCCAGGAGGAGGGACTTCTACAATGAGCAGTTCTTC.

This clonotype came up a few times. V and J are TRBV5-1 and TRBJ2-5; D possibly uses TRBD1 or TRBD2 (5 bases each). The CDR3 is made up of 13 amino acids. The germline V gene encodes CDR1 SGHRS and CDR2 YFSETQ. Trimming took off 3 bases at V and 2 bases at J, with 8 bases between the two ends. CDR3 sequence: CASSWDVQETQYF. In nucleotides, the CDR3 is TGCGCCAGCAGCTGGGACGTACAAGAGACCCAGTACTTC.

The chain links TRBV12-3 or TRBV12-4 to TRBJ2-1; D is unclear. Trimming shortened V by 2 bases and J by 9 bases, and 11 bases separated the two germline ends. The CDR3 contains 13 residues. CDR3 sequence (DNA): TGTGCCAGCAGTTTAAGTTCGTGGGTTGAGCAGTTCTTC. This gives the protein CASSLSSWVEQFF.

This clonotype was seen a few times. V gene TRBV28 combines with J gene TRBJ1-5; TRBD1 agrees at 9 bases. V lost 9 bases, J lost 7 bases, and 10 bases stayed unmatched. From germline, CDR1 is MDHEN and CDR2 SYDVKM. The CDR3 totals 14 residues. CDR3 sequence (DNA): TGTGCCAGTAAACGGGACAGGGTAACCCAGCCCCAGCATTTT. Translation: CASKRDRVTQPQHF.

This clonotype was counted between two and nine times. The gene calls are TRBV12-3 or TRBV12-4 and TRBJ2-5, with 9 nucleotides matching TRBD1. The CDR3 has 16 residues. With 5 bases clipped from V and 0 bases from J, the junction kept 7 bases outside the gene matches. The CDR3 DNA reads as TGTGCCAGCAGTCTAACAGGGGGCGAGAACCAAGAGACCCAGTACTTC. This sequence encodes CASSLTGGENQETQYF.

Regarding this clonotype: This may stem from a read error, because a much larger clone lies one nucleotide away. The V and J genes are TRBV12-3 or TRBV12-4 and TRBJ2-3; TRBD2 might be the D (5 bases). This CDR3 is built from 15 residues. The CDR3 protein is CATSLRPGSTDTQYF. The CDR3 DNA reads TGTGCCACCAGTCTTCGCCCGGGGAGCACAGATACGCAGTATTTT.

The chain uses TRBV9 and TRBJ2-1; 10 nucleotides match TRBD2. V was clipped by 4 bases and J by 9 bases; unmatched bases: 13. The CDR3 has 16 residues. CDR1 and CDR2 (germline): SGDLS, YYNGEE. The CDR3 protein is CASSPKTTSGSVEQFF. The CDR3 bases are TGTGCCAGCAGCCCCAAGACGACTAGCGGGTCAGTTGAGCAGTTCTTC.

This clonotype turned up a few times. The chain carries TRBV20-1 and TRBJ2-3, with TRBD2 as a possible D gene (5 bases). Deletions cut 6 bases from V and 4 bases from J, with 17 bases between. The CDR3 runs to 14 residues. In germline, CDR1 is DFQATT, CDR2 SNEGSKA (reference sequence). CDR3 sequence (DNA): TGCAGTGCCCGACTCGTGGCGGGTGCAGATACGCAGTATTTT. The encoded protein is CSARLVAGADTQYF.

This rearrangement joins TRBV7-9 to TRBJ2-7, with D perhaps TRBD2 (5 bases). The CDR3 is 14 amino acids. Germline CDR1 and CDR2: SEHNR and FQNEAQ (reference sequence). Trimming took 8 bases from V and 0 from J, leaving 14 bases between them. The CDR3 DNA is TGTGCCAGCCAAACGGCGGGTGGCTCCTACGAGCAGTACTTC. Translated: CASQTAGGSYEQYF.

This clonotype was picked up many times. The J gene is TRBJ1-4, the V gene TRBV5-1; D gene unclear. The CDR3 spans 16 residues. Germline CDR1 SGHRS, CDR2 YFSETQ. Trimming left V 0 bases short and J 5 bases short, with 14 bases between. The DNA for the CDR3 is TGCGCCAGCAGCTTGGGAGTAGGCGGGTCGAATGAAAAACTGTTTTTT. It yields the protein CASSLGVGGSNEKLFF.

This clonotype has ten or more counts. The rearrangement joins TRBV9 to TRBJ2-7; 7 bases align to TRBD2. Germline trimming cut 3 bases from V and 2 bases from J; bases unmatched to any gene: 8. Germline loops: CDR1 SGDLS, CDR2 YYNGEE. CDR3 size: 15 residues. The CDR3 reads CASSASGVVTYEQYF. The CDR3 DNA reads TGTGCCAGCAGCGCTAGCGGAGTCGTAACCTACGAGCAGTACTTC.

This clonotype has more than one count but fewer than ten. The chain recombines TRBV9 with TRBJ2-4; D uncertain. The CDR3 totals 17 residues. Germline V gene sequence: CDR1 SGDLS, CDR2 YYNGEE. Deletions cut 4 bases from V and 0 bases from J, with 17 bases between. CDR3 loop: CASSPRHFPLAKNIQYF. The CDR3 nucleotides read TGTGCCAGCAGCCCCCGACATTTTCCACTAGCCAAAAACATTCAGTACTTC.

This CDR3 is CASSLMEDTEAFF. In DNA, the CDR3 is TGTGCCAGCAGCTTAATGGAAGACACTGAAGCTTTCTTT. V gene TRBV7-9 combines with J gene TRBJ1-1, with D uncertain. The CDR3 sequence is 13 residues long. Trimming took 2 bases from V and 3 from J, leaving 7 bases between them. Germline V gene sequence: CDR1 SEHNR, CDR2 FQNEAQ (reference sequence).